What follows are 24 T cell receptor beta chains derived from one specimen sequenced in a study of blood T cell repertoires in COVID-19. Repertoires were generated with immunoSEQ multiplex PCR, while TCRdb's copy carries only in-frame clones and drops some. Of about 220,000 clones in the sample, approximately 90% are singletons; the top ten hold under 2.5%. The sequenced material came from PBMCs or T cells enriched from blood (not recorded which). Receptors originate from a woman in her 40s with acute COVID-19.

The rearrangement links TRBV4-2 to TRBJ2-2, with 8 bases fitting TRBD2. CDR3 size: 16 residues. Germline-derived CDR1 and CDR2 are LGHNA and YNFKEQ. V was pared by 0 bases and J by 13 bases, with 13 bases of the junction left unmatched. For the CDR3, the DNA is TGTGCCAGCAGCCAAGATCGGGGTAGCGGGGTCTCTCTGCTGTTTTTT. Protein: CASSQDRGSGVSLLFF.

This chain links TRBV5-6 with TRBJ2-3, with TRBD2 matching over 12 bases. Trimming cost V 5 bases and J 0 bases; bases outside gene matches: 7. Germline V gene data show CDR1 as SGHDT and CDR2 as YYEEEE. The length of the CDR3 is 17 residues. The CDR3 spells CASRLTSGGLSTDTQYF. The CDR3, as DNA: TGTGCCAGCAGATTGACTAGCGGGGGCCTAAGCACAGATACGCAGTATTTT.

The chain joins TRBV11-3 to TRBJ1-1; D is unresolved. CDR1 and CDR2 from the germline V gene are SGHNT and YENEEA. V lost 0 bases to trimming and J lost 6 bases, with 5 bases between them. The CDR3 loop spans 12 amino acids. DNA for the CDR3: TGTGCCAGCAGCTTAGACTCCCCTGAAGCTTTCTTT. Translating it yields CASSLDSPEAFF. The full variable domain, its missing parts supplied by reference TRBV11-3 and TRBJ1-1, is EAGVVQSPRYKIIEKKQPVAFWCNPISGHNTLYWYLQNLGQGPELLIRYENEEAVDDSQLPKDRFSAERLKGVDSTLKIQPAELGDSAVYLCASSLDSPEAFFGQGTRLTVV.

The genes are TRBV11-2 and TRBJ1-1, with 11 bases aligning to TRBD1. In germline, CDR1 is SGHAT, CDR2 FQNNGV. This CDR3 spans 16 amino acids. Trimming cost V 5 bases and J 2 bases; bases outside gene matches: 7. The CDR3 loop reads CASSPGTGGSNTEAFF. Here the CDR3 DNA reads TGTGCCAGCAGCCCCGGGACAGGGGGGAGTAACACTGAAGCTTTCTTT.

The chain joins TRBV5-5 to TRBJ1-4, with D perhaps matching TRBD1 (6 bases). Germline lookup yields CDR1 SGHKS and CDR2 YYEKEE (reference sequence). V gave up 7 bases and J gave up 5 bases, with 9 bases separating them. The CDR3 extends over 12 amino acids. The CDR3 is CASQGTNEKLFF. The CDR3 coding sequence is TGTGCCAGCCAGGGGACGAATGAAAAACTGTTTTTT.

The rearrangement joins TRBV19 to TRBJ2-7; D unclear. V was clipped by 5 bases and J by 3 bases, with 11 bases between them. Germline V gene sequence: CDR1 LNHDA, CDR2 SQIVND (reference sequence). The CDR3 totals 13 residues. CDR3 sequence: CASSPNYGYEQYF. Written as DNA, the CDR3 is TGTGCCAGTAGTCCTAACTATGGCTACGAGCAGTACTTC. Full variable domain (missing parts from reference TRBV19 and TRBJ2-7): DGGITQSPKYLFRKEGQNVTLSCEQNLNHDAMYWYRQDPGQGLRLIYYSQIVNDFQKGDIAEGYSVSREKKESFPLTVTSAQKNPTAFYLCASSPNYGYEQYFGPGTRLTVT.

CDR3 sequence (DNA): TGTGCCATCAGTCAGGGACAGGGGGACACTGAAGCTTTCTTT. Protein product: CAISQGQGDTEAFF. The chain combines TRBV10-3 with TRBJ1-1; 11 bases fit TRBD1. The CDR3 sequence is 14 residues long. The junction had 2 bases not matched to a gene; V was cut back by 5 bases and J by 3 bases. The V gene's germline CDR1 is ENHRY and CDR2 SYGVKD.

The chain combines TRBV2 with TRBJ2-2, with D perhaps matching TRBD2 (6 bases). This CDR3 has 13 residues. V lost 11 bases, J lost 3 bases, and 13 bases lay in between. Germline CDR1 SNHLY, CDR2 FYNNEI. CDR3 sequence reads: CAEGTFHTGELFF. The CDR3 nucleotides are TGTGCCGAGGGGACTTTCCACACCGGGGAGCTGTTTTTT.

With regard to this clone: Other DNA sequences of this sample code for an identical CDR3. The chain couples TRBV5-1 to TRBJ2-1; 7 bases map to TRBD1. From germline, CDR1 is SGHRS and CDR2 YFSETQ. V lost 0 bases to trimming and J lost 4 bases; unmatched junction nucleotides: 4. This CDR3 is 15 amino acids long. The CDR3 sequence is CASSLEGQLYNEQFF. The DNA for the CDR3 is TGCGCCAGCAGCTTGGAGGGACAGCTTTACAATGAGCAGTTCTTC.

The chain's CDR3 is CASSGLAGRSSYNEQFF. The CDR3 DNA is TGTGCCAGCAGCGGACTAGCGGGCCGGAGCTCCTACAATGAGCAGTTCTTC. The V gene is TRBV7-2, the J gene TRBJ2-1; 11 bases fit TRBD2. In germline, CDR1 is SGHTA, CDR2 FQGNSA. CDR3 length: 17 amino acids. Trimming at V came to 5 bases and at J to 0 bases, leaving 6 bases not matched to a gene. The full variable domain, in which reference TRBV7-2 and TRBJ2-1 provide the parts outside the CDR3, is GAGVSQSPSNKVTEKGKDVELRCDPISGHTALYWYRQSLGQGLEFLIYFQGNSAPDKSGLPSDRFSAERTGGSVSTLTIQRTQQEDSAVYLCASSGLAGRSSYNEQFFGPGTRLTVL.

The V call is TRBV18, the J call TRBJ2-3; 8 bases line up with TRBD2. Germline CDR1 is KGHSH and CDR2 is LQKENI. V lost 3 bases, J lost 0 bases, and 2 bases stayed unmatched. CDR3 length: 15 residues. The CDR3 protein is CASSPASGSTDTQYF. Written as DNA, the CDR3 is TGTGCCAGCTCACCGGCTAGCGGGAGCACAGATACGCAGTATTTT. Drawing the rest from reference TRBV18 and TRBJ2-3, the complete variable domain is NAGVMQNPRHLVRRRGQEARLRCSPMKGHSHVYWYRQLPEEGLKFMVYLQKENIIDESGMPKERFSAEFPKEGPSILRIQQVVRGDSAAYFCASSPASGSTDTQYFGPGTRLTVL.

The V call is TRBV6-6, the J call TRBJ1-2, with D maybe TRBD1 (5 bases). V was trimmed by 7 bases and J by 5 bases, leaving 14 bases between them. This CDR3 region has 13 residues. Germline V lookup: CDR1 MNHNY, CDR2 SVGAGI (reference sequence). DNA of the CDR3: TGTGCCAGCAACGAAGTCGGGGGGTATGGCTACACCTTC. Translating it yields CASNEVGGYGYTF.

The V and J genes are TRBV7-9 and TRBJ1-2; D is unclear. The CDR3 spans 15 residues. Germline V gene sequence: CDR1 SEHNR, CDR2 FQNEAQ (reference sequence). Trimming removed 5 bases from V and 3 bases from J, with 16 bases in between. The CDR3 nucleotides are TGTGCCAGCAGCCTCTCCCTCGGGGTCGACTATGGCTACACCTTC. This sequence encodes CASSLSLGVDYGYTF.

The chain has TRBV5-6 and TRBJ1-2, with 9 bases matching TRBD1. V gave up 0 bases and J gave up 7 bases; unmatched junction bases: 1. Germline CDR1 and CDR2: SGHDT and YYEEEE. The CDR3 spans 13 residues. The CDR3 DNA follows: TGTGCCAGCAGCTTGGGGGACAGGGTTGGCTACACCTTC. It is translated as CASSLGDRVGYTF.

The chain links TRBV5-4 to TRBJ2-1, with D tentatively TRBD1 (7 bases). The CDR3 is 11 amino acids. Per germline, CDR1 SGHNT and CDR2 YYREEE (reference sequence). Trimming pared 7 bases from V and 6 bases from J, leaving 8 bases between. CDR3 amino acids: CASQGGNEQFF. For the CDR3, the DNA is TGTGCCAGCCAGGGGGGCAATGAGCAGTTCTTC.

The chain is built from TRBV19 and TRBJ1-6; unclear D gene. The CDR3 is 15 residues long. V gave up 5 bases and J gave up 9 bases, with 17 bases separating them. Germline CDR1 and CDR2: LNHDA and SQIVND (reference sequence). The CDR3 DNA reads as TGTGCCAGTAGTGGCTCGGGAGAGTGGCGTTCACCCCTCCACTTT. Protein sequence: CASSGSGEWRSPLHF.

This chain links TRBV7-9 with TRBJ1-2; a weak D match, TRBD1 (5 bases). The length of the CDR3 is 14 residues. Between the trimmed V and J ends, which lost 4 bases and 7 bases, there was a span of 16 bases. CDR1 is SEHNR and CDR2 is FQNEAQ in the germline V gene (reference sequence). The CDR3 loop is CASSSSLGHGGYTF. The DNA for the CDR3 is TGTGCCAGCAGCTCCTCTTTGGGGCATGGTGGCTACACCTTC.

The V and J genes are TRBV6-5 and TRBJ1-1; tentatively, D is TRBD1 (6 bases). Germline V lookup: CDR1 MNHEY, CDR2 SVGAGI. The V and J ends lost 5 bases and 1 base respectively, with 8 bases between them. The CDR3 sequence is 13 residues long. CDR3 nucleotides: TGTGCCAGCAGTCTGACAGGGAACACTGAAGCTTTCTTT. Its translation: CASSLTGNTEAFF.

The J gene is TRBJ2-7, the V gene TRBV2; the D gene is possibly TRBD2 (6 bases). V gave up 3 bases and J gave up 4 bases, with 16 bases separating them. Germline CDR1 reads SNHLY; CDR2 reads FYNNEI. The CDR3 sequence is 15 residues long. The CDR3: CASSEAGTLSYEQYV. CDR3 nucleotide sequence: TGTGCCAGCAGTGAGGCAGGGACTCTATCTTACGAGCAGTACGTC.

The chain combines TRBV28 with TRBJ2-5, with TRBD2 matching over 11 bases. Germline CDR1 reads MDHEN; CDR2 reads SYDVKM. This CDR3 contains 12 residues. DNA of the CDR3: TGTGGCACTAGCGGGGGCTTAGAGACCCAGTACTTC. Translation gives CGTSGGLETQYF.

CDR3 sequence: CARSPCSRRRTEAFF. CDR3 DNA: TGTGCCAGAAGCCCATGCAGCCGGCGGCGGACTGAAGCTTTCTTT. The chain combines TRBV7-5 with TRBJ1-1. TRBV7-5 is noted as a pseudogene. The CDR3 length is 15 residues.

The chain recombines TRBV1 with TRBJ1-4; the table gives TRBD1 as D, unverified against the DNA. TRBV1 is a pseudogene segment. CDR3 size: 16 residues. The CDR3 protein is CTSSLPARGDEEKLFF. The CDR3 bases are TGCACCAGCAGCCTCCCTGCCAGGGGGGACGAAGAAAAACTGTTTTTT.

The J gene is TRBJ2-5, the V gene TRBV24-1, with D tentatively TRBD1 (6 bases). This CDR3 spans 15 amino acids. Per the germline V gene, CDR1 is KGHDR and CDR2 is SFDVKD. Between the trimmed V and J ends, which lost 1 base and 4 bases, there was a span of 12 bases. This CDR3 reads CATSDFTGPGETQYF. CDR3 coding DNA: TGTGCCACCAGTGATTTTACAGGGCCAGGAGAGACCCAGTACTTC.

The chain uses TRBV29-1 and TRBJ2-7, with a weak D call TRBD1 (6 bases). From germline, CDR1 is SQVTM and CDR2 ANQGSEA. The CDR3 spans 11 residues. V was clipped by 6 bases and J by 4 bases, with 10 bases between them. This CDR3 reads CSVKDSYEQYF. The CDR3, as DNA: TGCAGCGTGAAGGACAGTTACGAGCAGTACTTC.